Listed here are 21 T cell receptor beta chains from one sample, sequenced in a study of T cell responses to AZD1222 COVID-19 vaccine. Measured with immunoSEQ multiplex PCR; TCRdb has only the in-frame clones, and not every one. This sample has 150,000 to 200,000 clones, with over 75% found just once. Sequenced material: peripheral blood, taken on day 0 of AZD1222 vaccination. These receptors originate from an adult in good health.

The V call is TRBV5-4, the J call TRBJ1-5; the D gene is possibly TRBD1 (5 bases). The CDR3 length is 17 residues. Germline assignment: CDR1 SGHNT and CDR2 YYREEE (reference sequence). The V and J ends lost 5 bases and 0 bases respectively, with 18 bases between them. Here the CDR3 DNA reads TGTGCCAGCAGTTATGGAGGCAGGGCCTATAGCAATCAGCCCCAGCATTTT. It is translated as CASSYGGRAYSNQPQHF.

The chain uses TRBV7-2 and TRBJ2-7; unclear D gene. The germline CDR1 and CDR2 sequences are SGHTA and FQGNSA. The germline V and J ends were trimmed by 1 base and 0 bases, with 10 bases remaining between them. The CDR3 length is 15 residues. The CDR3 loop reads CASSLDLVSSYEQYF. As DNA, the CDR3 is TGTGCCAGCAGCTTAGATCTAGTGAGCTCCTACGAGCAGTACTTC.

J is TRBJ2-5 and V is TRBV3-1 (or the pseudogene TRBV3-2), with 7 bases matching TRBD2. CDR1 is LGHDT, CDR2 YNNKEL, per germline (reference sequence). CDR3 length: 16 residues. Losses at the gene ends were 8 bases for V and 5 bases for J; bases not matched to a gene: 17. For the CDR3, the DNA is TGTGCCAGCCGATCGGGGGGAGGAGGAACGCGGGAGACCCAGTACTTC. Amino acids: CASRSGGGGTRETQYF.

The V call is TRBV27, the J call TRBJ1-6, with 8 bases that match TRBD1. The CDR3 extends over 18 amino acids. V was clipped by 4 bases and J by 5 bases; unmatched bases: 13. The germline V gene encodes CDR1 MNHEY and CDR2 SMNVEV (reference sequence). The CDR3 region is CASSWTGTYFVDNSPLHF. In DNA form, the CDR3 reads TGTGCCAGCAGTTGGACAGGGACTTATTTTGTAGATAATTCACCCCTCCACTTT.

This clone has a handful of counts. The chain employs TRBV11-2 and TRBJ2-7; tentative D call: TRBD1 (5 bases). The CDR3 spans 16 residues. Germline V CDR1 and CDR2: SGHAT, FQNNGV. V dropped 5 bases and J dropped 4 bases, with 21 bases sitting between them. This CDR3 reads CASSPLGAFGWYEQYF. CDR3 in DNA: TGTGCCAGCAGCCCCCTTGGGGCATTCGGGTGGTACGAGCAGTACTTC.

The chain combines TRBV14 with TRBJ2-7; D possibly corresponds to TRBD2 (7 bases). Per the germline V gene, CDR1 is SGHDN and CDR2 is FVKESK. V gave up 4 bases and J gave up 11 bases, with 18 bases separating them. The CDR3 is 13 amino acids. CDR3 nucleotides: TGTGCCAGCAGCCCCGTCCGGGGGGCGAGTGAGTACTTC. Its protein product is CASSPVRGASEYF. The full variable domain, its missing parts supplied by reference TRBV14 and TRBJ2-7, is EAGVTQFPSHSVIEKGQTVTLRCDPISGHDNLYWYRRVMGKEIKFLLHFVKESKQDESGMPNNRFLAERTGGTYSTLKVQPAELEDSGVYFCASSPVRGASEYFGPGTRLTVT.

The chain employs TRBV28 and TRBJ2-2; TRBD1 is a possible D gene (6 bases). The CDR3 runs 14 residues. Germline V gene data show CDR1 as MDHEN and CDR2 as SYDVKM. Trimming removed 8 bases from V and 0 bases from J, with 10 bases in between. The CDR3 nucleotides read TGTGCCAGCCAGCAGGGGTCGAACACCGGGGAGCTGTTTTTT. It encodes CASQQGSNTGELFF.

This rearrangement joins TRBV9 to TRBJ1-4; 7 bases line up with TRBD1. This CDR3 region has 15 residues. V dropped 0 bases and J dropped 8; count of bases not matched to a gene: 7. Germline V CDR1 and CDR2: SGDLS, YYNGEE. In nucleotides, the CDR3 is TGTGCCAGCAGCGTAGATGACAGGGTGATGGAAAAACTGTTTTTT. Encoded protein: CASSVDDRVMEKLFF.

The chain's CDR3 is CASSQGGRLAGKNIQYF. Written as DNA, the CDR3 is TGTGCCAGCAGCCAAGGGGGACGTTTGGCAGGGAAGAACATTCAGTACTTC. This sequence joins TRBV3-1 (or the pseudogene TRBV3-2) and TRBJ2-4; D may match TRBD1 or TRBD2 (5 bases each). With 1 base removed from V and 7 bases from J, the gap between germline ends came to 20 bases. Per germline, CDR1 LGHDT and CDR2 YNNKEL (reference sequence). This CDR3 has 17 residues.

This rearrangement joins TRBV5-1 to TRBJ1-2; no clear D. The CDR3 runs to 12 residues. The germline V gene encodes CDR1 SGHRS and CDR2 YFSETQ. Trimming cost V 5 bases and J 6 bases, with 11 bases left between them. The CDR3 DNA follows: TGCGCCAGCAGGGGTAGTCTGGATGGCTACACCTTC. Translated: CASRGSLDGYTF.

V gene TRBV7-2 combines with J gene TRBJ2-5; D possibly corresponds to TRBD2 (5 bases). The CDR3 contains 15 residues. Germline CDR1 is SGHTA and CDR2 is FQGNSA. Trimming removed 3 bases at V and 7 bases at J, with 18 bases between. The CDR3 loop reads CASSLRPPGGVTQYF. In DNA form, the CDR3 reads TGTGCCAGCAGCTTGCGTCCCCCTGGAGGCGTGACCCAGTACTTC.

The chain is built from TRBV7-8 and TRBJ2-1; 11 nucleotides align to TRBD2. The CDR3 extends over 18 amino acids. Germline loops: CDR1 SGHVS, CDR2 FQNEAQ. The J segment lost 4 bases and the V segment lost 0 bases, leaving 8 bases of the junction unmatched. CDR3 sequence: CASSLAILAGALYNEQFF. The CDR3, as DNA: TGTGCCAGCAGCTTAGCTATACTAGCGGGGGCGCTTTACAATGAGCAGTTCTTC.

This clone was counted a single time. The genes are TRBV7-2 and TRBJ1-1; D gene ambiguous. CDR1 SGHTA and CDR2 FQGNSA come from the germline V gene. V was trimmed by 1 base and J by 4 bases, leaving 10 bases between them. The CDR3 covers 14 residues. The CDR3 reads CASSLDGRGTEAFF. The CDR3 nucleotides read TGTGCCAGCAGCTTAGACGGGCGTGGCACTGAAGCTTTCTTT.

The chain combines TRBV10-3 with TRBJ2-7; D tentatively fits TRBD1 or TRBD2 (5 bases each). CDR3 length equals 17 residues. CDR1 and CDR2 (germline): ENHRY, SYGVKD. Trimming shortened V by 8 bases and J by 0 bases, and 23 bases separated the two germline ends. CDR3 DNA: TGTGCCATCCTTCAGACCAGGGACCCTAGGAGCTCCTACGAGCAGTACTTC. Protein product: CAILQTRDPRSSYEQYF.

The J gene is TRBJ2-7, the V gene TRBV7-9; TRBD1 is a possible D gene (6 bases). The CDR3 is 14 amino acids. Germline V CDR1 and CDR2: SEHNR, FQNEAQ (reference sequence). Trimming pared 5 bases from V and 1 base from J, leaving 12 bases between. CDR3 DNA: TGTGCCAGCAGCATGGACAGCTTTTCCTACGAGCAGTACTTC. Residues: CASSMDSFSYEQYF. The variable domain in full, completed from reference TRBV7-9 and TRBJ2-7, reads DTGVSQNPRHKITKRGQNVTFRCDPISEHNRLYWYRQTLGQGPEFLTYFQNEAQLEKSRLLSDRFSAERPKGSFSTLEIQRTEQGDSAMYLCASSMDSFSYEQYFGPGTRLTVT.

The gene calls are TRBV28 and TRBJ2-3; 8 bases fit TRBD2. The germline V gene encodes CDR1 MDHEN and CDR2 SYDVKM. The trim removed 5 bases at V and 13 bases at J, leaving 17 bases unmatched. This CDR3 spans 15 amino acids. This chain's CDR3 is CASSLTPLLAGPKYF. The CDR3 DNA sequence: TGTGCCAGCAGTCTGACTCCTCTCTTAGCGGGGCCCAAGTATTTT.

The chain employs TRBV7-9 and TRBJ1-2; a possible D gene is TRBD1 (5 bases). CDR3 length: 15 amino acids. Trimming stripped 5 bases from V and 2 bases from J, with 15 bases between. The germline CDR1 and CDR2 sequences are SEHNR and FQNEAQ (reference sequence). CDR3 in amino acids: CASSEFRSGNYGYTF. The DNA for the CDR3 is TGTGCCAGCAGCGAGTTCCGATCAGGGAACTATGGCTACACCTTC.

For this clone: Germline and junction disagree at one end, which may indicate a read error. The V call is TRBV15, the J call TRBJ2-7; TRBD1 is a possible D gene (6 bases). CDR3 size: 16 residues. CDR1 and CDR2 (germline): LNHNV, YYDKDF (reference sequence). The CDR3 loop reads CATSRNRDRPSDEQYF. The CDR3 region has the DNA TGTGCCACCAGCAGAAACAGGGATAGGCCCTCCGACGAGCAGTACTTC.

This rearrangement joins TRBV6-5 to TRBJ1-3; the D is unclear. The CDR3 spans 13 residues. Germline assignment: CDR1 MNHEY and CDR2 SVGAGI. V was pared by 8 bases and J by 0 bases, with 8 bases between. CDR3 sequence reads: CASLVSSGNTIYF. The CDR3 nucleotides are TGTGCCAGCCTAGTAAGCTCTGGAAACACCATATATTTT.

The V and J genes are TRBV18 and TRBJ2-5; D is unclear. There are 13 residues in the CDR3. Per germline, CDR1 KGHSH and CDR2 LQKENI. With 2 bases removed from V and 5 bases from J, the gap between germline ends came to 9 bases. CDR3 amino acids: CASSPGQEETQYF. In nucleotides, the CDR3 is TGTGCCAGCTCACCAGGCCAGGAGGAGACCCAGTACTTC.

The genes are TRBV3-1 (or the pseudogene TRBV3-2) and TRBJ2-2; D perhaps matches TRBD1 (6 bases). V was pared by 2 bases and J by 7 bases, with 20 bases between. This CDR3 contains 17 residues. Germline V lookup: CDR1 LGHDT, CDR2 YNNKEL (reference sequence). Written as DNA, the CDR3 is TGTGCCAGCAGCCAATACGATAACCCTAAGGGGGTCGGGGAGCTGTTTTTT. Translating gives CASSQYDNPKGVGELFF.